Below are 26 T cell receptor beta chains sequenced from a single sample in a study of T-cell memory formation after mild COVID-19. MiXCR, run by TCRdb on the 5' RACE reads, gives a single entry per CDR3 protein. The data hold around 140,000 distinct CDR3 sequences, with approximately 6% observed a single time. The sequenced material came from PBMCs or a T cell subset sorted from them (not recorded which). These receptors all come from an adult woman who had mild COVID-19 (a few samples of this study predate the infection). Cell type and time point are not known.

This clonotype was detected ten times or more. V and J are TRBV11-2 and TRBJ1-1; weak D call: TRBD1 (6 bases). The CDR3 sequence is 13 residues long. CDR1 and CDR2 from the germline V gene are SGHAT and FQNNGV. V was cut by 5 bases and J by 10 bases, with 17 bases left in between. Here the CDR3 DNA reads TGTGCCAGCAGCGAAGTTTTGGAGGGGGTAGCTTTCTTT. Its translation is CASSEVLEGVAFF.

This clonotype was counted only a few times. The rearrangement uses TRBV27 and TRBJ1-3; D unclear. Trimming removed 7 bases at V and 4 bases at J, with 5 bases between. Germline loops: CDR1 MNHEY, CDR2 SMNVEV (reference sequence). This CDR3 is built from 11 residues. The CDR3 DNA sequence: TGTGCCAGCAATACCGGAAACACCATATATTTT. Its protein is CASNTGNTIYF.

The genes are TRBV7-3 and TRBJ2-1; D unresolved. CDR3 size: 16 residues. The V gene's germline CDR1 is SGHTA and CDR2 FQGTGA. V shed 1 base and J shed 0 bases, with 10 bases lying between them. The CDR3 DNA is TGTGCCAGCAGCTTAATTCCGGTGAGCTCCTACAATGAGCAGTTCTTC. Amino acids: CASSLIPVSSYNEQFF. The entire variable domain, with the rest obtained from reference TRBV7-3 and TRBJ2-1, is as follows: GAGVSQTPSNKVTEKGKYVELRCDPISGHTALYWYRQSLGQGPEFLIYFQGTGAADDSGLPNDRFFAVRPEGSVSTLKIQRTERGDSAVYLCASSLIPVSSYNEQFFGPGTRLTVL.

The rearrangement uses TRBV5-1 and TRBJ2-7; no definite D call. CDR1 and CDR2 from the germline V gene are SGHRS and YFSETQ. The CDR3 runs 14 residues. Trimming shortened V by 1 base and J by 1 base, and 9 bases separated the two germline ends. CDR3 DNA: TGCGCCAGCAGCTTGACCTGGGCTTCCTACGAGCAGTACTTC. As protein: CASSLTWASYEQYF.

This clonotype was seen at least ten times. The CDR3 protein is CASSLGHRDGAYEQYF. The CDR3 DNA sequence: TGCGCCAGCAGCTTGGGCCATAGGGACGGTGCCTACGAGCAGTACTTC. The genes are TRBV5-1 and TRBJ2-7; D tentatively reads TRBD1 or TRBD2 (5 bases each). The CDR3 length is 16 residues. The germline gives CDR1 SGHRS, CDR2 YFSETQ. Between the trimmed V and J ends, which lost 0 bases and 2 bases, there was a span of 15 bases.

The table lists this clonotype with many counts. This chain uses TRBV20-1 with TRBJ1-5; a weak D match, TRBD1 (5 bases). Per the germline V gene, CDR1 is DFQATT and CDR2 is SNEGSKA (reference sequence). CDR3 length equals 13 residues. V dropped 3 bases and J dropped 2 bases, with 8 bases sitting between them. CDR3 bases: TGCAGTGCTAGGGGAGGGGGCAATCAGCCCCAGCATTTT. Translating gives CSARGGGNQPQHF.

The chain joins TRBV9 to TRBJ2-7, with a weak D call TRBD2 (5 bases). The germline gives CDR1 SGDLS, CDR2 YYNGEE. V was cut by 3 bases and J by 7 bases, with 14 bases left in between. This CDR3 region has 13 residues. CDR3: CASSGGLGREQYF. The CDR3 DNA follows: TGTGCCAGCAGCGGAGGACTTGGGCGGGAGCAGTACTTC. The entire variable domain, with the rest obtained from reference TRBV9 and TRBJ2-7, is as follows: DSGVTQTPKHLITATGQRVTLRCSPRSGDLSVYWYQQSLDQGLQFLIQYYNGEERAKGNILERFSAQQFPDLHSELNLSSLELGDSALYFCASSGGLGREQYFGPGTRLTVT.

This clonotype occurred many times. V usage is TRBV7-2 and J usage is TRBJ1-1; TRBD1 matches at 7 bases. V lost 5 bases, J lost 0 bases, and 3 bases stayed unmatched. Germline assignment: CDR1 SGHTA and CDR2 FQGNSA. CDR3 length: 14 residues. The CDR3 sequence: CASSQTGVNTEAFF. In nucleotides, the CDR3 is TGTGCCAGCAGCCAAACAGGGGTGAACACTGAAGCTTTCTTT.

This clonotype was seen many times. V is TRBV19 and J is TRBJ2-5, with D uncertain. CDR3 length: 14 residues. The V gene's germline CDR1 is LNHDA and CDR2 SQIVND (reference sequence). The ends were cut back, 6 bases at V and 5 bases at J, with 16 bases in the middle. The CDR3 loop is CASSSTWGSETQYF. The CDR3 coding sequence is TGTGCCAGTAGCAGCACTTGGGGAAGCGAGACCCAGTACTTC.

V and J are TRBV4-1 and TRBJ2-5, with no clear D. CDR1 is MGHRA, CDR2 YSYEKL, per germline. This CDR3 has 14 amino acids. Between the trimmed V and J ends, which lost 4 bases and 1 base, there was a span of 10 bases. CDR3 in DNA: TGCGCCAGCAGCCGAGACGTGTTCCAAGAGACCCAGTACTTC. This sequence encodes CASSRDVFQETQYF.

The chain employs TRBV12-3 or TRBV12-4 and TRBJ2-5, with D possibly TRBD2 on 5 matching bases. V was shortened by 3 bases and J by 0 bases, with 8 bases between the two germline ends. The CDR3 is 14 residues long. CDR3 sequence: CASSFPGNQETQYF. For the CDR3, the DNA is TGTGCCAGCAGTTTTCCGGGAAACCAAGAGACCCAGTACTTC.

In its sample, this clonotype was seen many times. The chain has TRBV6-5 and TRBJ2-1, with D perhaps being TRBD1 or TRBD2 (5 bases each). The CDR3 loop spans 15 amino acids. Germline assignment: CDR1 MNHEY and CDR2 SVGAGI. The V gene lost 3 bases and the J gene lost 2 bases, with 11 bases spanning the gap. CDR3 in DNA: TGTGCCAGCAGTTATGGGACGCCGACCTACAATGAGCAGTTCTTC. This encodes CASSYGTPTYNEQFF.

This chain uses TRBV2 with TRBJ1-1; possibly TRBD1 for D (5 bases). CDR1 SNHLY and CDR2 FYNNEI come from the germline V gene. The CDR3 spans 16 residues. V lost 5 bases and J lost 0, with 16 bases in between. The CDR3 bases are TGTGCCAGCAGTAAATCTTCCGGGGCTTTGAACACTGAAGCTTTCTTT. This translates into CASSKSSGALNTEAFF.

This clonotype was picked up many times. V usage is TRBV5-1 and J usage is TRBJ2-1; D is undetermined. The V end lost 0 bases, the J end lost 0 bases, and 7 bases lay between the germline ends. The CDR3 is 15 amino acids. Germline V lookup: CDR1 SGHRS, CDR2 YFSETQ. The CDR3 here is CASSLDTTSYNEQFF. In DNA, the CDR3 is TGCGCCAGCAGCTTGGACACCACCTCCTACAATGAGCAGTTCTTC.

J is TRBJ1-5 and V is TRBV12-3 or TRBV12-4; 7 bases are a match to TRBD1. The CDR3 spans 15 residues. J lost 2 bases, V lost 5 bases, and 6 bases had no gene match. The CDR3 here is CASSGGQSGNQPQHF. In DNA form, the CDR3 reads TGTGCCAGCAGTGGGGGACAGTCAGGCAATCAGCCCCAGCATTTT.

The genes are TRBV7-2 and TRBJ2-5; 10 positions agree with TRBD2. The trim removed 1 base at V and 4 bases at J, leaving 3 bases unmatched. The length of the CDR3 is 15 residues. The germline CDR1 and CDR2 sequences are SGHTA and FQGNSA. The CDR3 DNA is TGTGCCAGCAGCTTAGATAGCGGGAGGAGAGAGACCCAGTACTTC. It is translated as CASSLDSGRRETQYF.

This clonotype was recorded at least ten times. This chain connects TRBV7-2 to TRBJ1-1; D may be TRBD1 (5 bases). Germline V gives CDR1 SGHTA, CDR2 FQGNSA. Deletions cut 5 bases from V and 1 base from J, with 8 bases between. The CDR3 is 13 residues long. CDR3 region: CASSAGRNTEAFF. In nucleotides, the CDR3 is TGTGCCAGCAGCGCGGGACGGAACACTGAAGCTTTCTTT. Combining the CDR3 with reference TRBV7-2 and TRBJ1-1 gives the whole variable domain GAGVSQSPSNKVTEKGKDVELRCDPISGHTALYWYRQSLGQGLEFLIYFQGNSAPDKSGLPSDRFSAERTGGSVSTLTIQRTQQEDSAVYLCASSAGRNTEAFFGQGTRLTVV.

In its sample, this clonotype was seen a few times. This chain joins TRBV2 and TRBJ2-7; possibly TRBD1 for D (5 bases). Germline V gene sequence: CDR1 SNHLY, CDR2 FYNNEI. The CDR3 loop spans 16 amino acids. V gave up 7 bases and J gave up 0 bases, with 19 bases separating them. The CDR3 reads CASTPRTSPSSYEQYF. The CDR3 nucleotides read TGTGCCAGCACCCCCCGGACATCCCCGAGCTCCTACGAGCAGTACTTC. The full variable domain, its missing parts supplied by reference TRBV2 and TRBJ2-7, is EPEVTQTPSHQVTQMGQEVILRCVPISNHLYFYWYRQILGQKVEFLVSFYNNEISEKSEIFDDQFSVERPDGSNFTLKIRSTKLEDSAMYFCASTPRTSPSSYEQYFGPGTRLTVT.

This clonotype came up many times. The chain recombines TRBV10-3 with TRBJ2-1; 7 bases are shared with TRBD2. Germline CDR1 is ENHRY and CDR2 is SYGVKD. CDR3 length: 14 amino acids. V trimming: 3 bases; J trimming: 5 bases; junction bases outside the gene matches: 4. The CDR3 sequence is CAISEAGPHNEQFF. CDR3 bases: TGTGCCATCAGTGAAGCGGGACCCCACAATGAGCAGTTCTTC.

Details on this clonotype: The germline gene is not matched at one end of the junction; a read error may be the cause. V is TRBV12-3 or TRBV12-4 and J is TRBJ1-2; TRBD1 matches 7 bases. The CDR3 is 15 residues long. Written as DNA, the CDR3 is TGTGCCAGCACCCTGGACAGGCCCCAAGACTATGACTACACCTTC. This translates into CASTLDRPQDYDYTF.

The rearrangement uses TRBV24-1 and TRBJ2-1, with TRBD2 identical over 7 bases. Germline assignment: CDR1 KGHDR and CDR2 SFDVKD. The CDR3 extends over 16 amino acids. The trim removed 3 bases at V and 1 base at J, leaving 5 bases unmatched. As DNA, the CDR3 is TGTGCCACCAGTGATCCTGCTAGCGGATCCTACAATGAGCAGTTCTTC. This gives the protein CATSDPASGSYNEQFF.

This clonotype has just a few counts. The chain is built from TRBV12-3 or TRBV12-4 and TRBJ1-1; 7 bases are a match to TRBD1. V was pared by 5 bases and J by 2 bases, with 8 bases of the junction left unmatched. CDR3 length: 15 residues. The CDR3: CASSQQGSFNTEAFF. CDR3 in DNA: TGTGCCAGCAGTCAACAGGGGTCCTTTAACACTGAAGCTTTCTTT.

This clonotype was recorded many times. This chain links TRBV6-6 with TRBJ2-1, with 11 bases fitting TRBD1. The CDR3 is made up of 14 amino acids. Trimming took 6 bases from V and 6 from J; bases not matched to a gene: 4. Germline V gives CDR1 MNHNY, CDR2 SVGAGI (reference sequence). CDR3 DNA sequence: TGTGCCAGCAGGACCGGGACAGGGGGCAATGAGCAGTTCTTC. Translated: CASRTGTGGNEQFF.

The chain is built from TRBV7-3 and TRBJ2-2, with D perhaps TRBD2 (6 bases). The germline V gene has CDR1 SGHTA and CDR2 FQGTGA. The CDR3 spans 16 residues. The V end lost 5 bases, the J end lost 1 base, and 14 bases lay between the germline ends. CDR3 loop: CASSQFGTGNTGELFF. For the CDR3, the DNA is TGTGCCAGCAGCCAATTCGGGACTGGGAACACCGGGGAGCTGTTTTTT.

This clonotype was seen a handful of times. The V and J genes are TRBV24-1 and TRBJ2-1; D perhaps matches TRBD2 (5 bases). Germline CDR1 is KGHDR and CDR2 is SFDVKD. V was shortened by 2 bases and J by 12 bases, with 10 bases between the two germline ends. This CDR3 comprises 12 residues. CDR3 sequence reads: CATSDSGRGQFF. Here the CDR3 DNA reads TGTGCCACCAGTGATTCCGGCCGGGGGCAGTTCTTC.

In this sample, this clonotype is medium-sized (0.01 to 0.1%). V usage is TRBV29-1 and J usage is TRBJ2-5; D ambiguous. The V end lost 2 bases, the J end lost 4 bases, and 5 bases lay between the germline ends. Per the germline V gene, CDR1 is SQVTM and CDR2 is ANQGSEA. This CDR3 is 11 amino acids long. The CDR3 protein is CSVESLETQYF. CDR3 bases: TGCAGCGTTGAATCCTTAGAGACCCAGTACTTC.